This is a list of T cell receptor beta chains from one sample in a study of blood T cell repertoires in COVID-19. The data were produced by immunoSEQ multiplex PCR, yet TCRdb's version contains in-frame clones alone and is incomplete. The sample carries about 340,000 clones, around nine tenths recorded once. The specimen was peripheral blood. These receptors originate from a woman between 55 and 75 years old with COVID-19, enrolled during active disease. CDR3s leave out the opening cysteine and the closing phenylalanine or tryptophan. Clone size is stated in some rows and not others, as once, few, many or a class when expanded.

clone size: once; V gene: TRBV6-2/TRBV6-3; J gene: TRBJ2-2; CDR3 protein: ASSLDSNTGELF
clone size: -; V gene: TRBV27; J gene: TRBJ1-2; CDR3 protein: ASADEAPRGGYT
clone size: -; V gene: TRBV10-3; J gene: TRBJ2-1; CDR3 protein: AISDSGGREQF
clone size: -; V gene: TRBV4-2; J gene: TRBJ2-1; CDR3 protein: ASSQDRGPYNEQF
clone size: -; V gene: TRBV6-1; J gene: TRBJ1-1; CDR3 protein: ASRRTLFTEAF
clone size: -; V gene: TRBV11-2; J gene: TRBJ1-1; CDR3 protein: ASSPVGWDTEAF
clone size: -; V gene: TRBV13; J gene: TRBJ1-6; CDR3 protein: ASSLVGTGVNSPLH
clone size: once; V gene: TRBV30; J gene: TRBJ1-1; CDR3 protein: AWNVGQGWDTEAF
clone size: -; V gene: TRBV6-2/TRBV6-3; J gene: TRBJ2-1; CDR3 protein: ASSYSPGQGPNEQF
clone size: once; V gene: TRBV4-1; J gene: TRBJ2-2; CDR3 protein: ASSKGLAGGPTGELF
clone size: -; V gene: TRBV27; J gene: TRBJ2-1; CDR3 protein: ASSRDSRYNEQF
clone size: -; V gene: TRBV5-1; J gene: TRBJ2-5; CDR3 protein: ASSRRGTGGETQY
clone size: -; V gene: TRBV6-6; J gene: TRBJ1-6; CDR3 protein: ASSDRDRNSPLH
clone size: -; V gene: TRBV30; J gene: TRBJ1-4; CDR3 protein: AWGGQVLREKLF
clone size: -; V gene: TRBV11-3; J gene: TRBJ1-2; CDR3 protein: ASSQQGNGYT
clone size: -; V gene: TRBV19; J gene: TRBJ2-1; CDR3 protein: ASSMGGGAPNEQF
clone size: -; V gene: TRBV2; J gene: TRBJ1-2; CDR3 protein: ASSEKGVYGYT
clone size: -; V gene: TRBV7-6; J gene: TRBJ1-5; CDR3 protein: ASSLDLRVINQPQH
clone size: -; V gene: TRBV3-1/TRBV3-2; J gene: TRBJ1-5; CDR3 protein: ASSQSAGHSNQPQH
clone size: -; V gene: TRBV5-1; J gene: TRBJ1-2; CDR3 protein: ASSPQGVGNYGYT
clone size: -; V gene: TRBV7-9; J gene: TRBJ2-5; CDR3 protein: ASSPQGSGEETQY
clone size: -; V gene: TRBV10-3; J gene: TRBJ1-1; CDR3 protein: AISEIVNTEAF
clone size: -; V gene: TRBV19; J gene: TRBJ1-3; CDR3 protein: ASIIADDRGRGRRGNTIY
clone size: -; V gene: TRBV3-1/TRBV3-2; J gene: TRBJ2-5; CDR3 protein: ASSQDTKPQY
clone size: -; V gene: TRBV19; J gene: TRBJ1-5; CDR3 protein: ASSIHRAEKWQPQH
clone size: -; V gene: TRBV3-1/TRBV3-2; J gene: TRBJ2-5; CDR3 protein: ASSQEGLAGYQETQY
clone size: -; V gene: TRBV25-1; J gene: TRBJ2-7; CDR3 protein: ASSLVLTGSPGSYEQY
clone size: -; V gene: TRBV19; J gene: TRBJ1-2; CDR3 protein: ASSHGTGNYGYT